What follows are 6 T cell receptor beta chains derived from one specimen sequenced in a study of cytomegalovirus exposure and HLA in healthy donors. The PCR had 60 Vbeta and 13 Jbeta primers. Here immunoSEQ multiplex PCR was the method, and the copy in TCRdb shows in-frame clones only, minus some. The table includes over 150,000 clones, approximately 77% detected once. The sample taken for sequencing was PBMCs. The receptors shown here come from a male donor in good health and CMV-seropositive.

The J gene is TRBJ1-3, the V gene TRBV19; no clear D. Trimming removed 4 bases from V and 0 bases from J, with 10 bases in between. This CDR3 is built from 15 residues. Germline values: CDR1 LNHDA, CDR2 SQIVND (reference sequence). In DNA, the CDR3 is TGTGCCAGTAGTAGGGTCCCGGGCTCTGGAAACACCATATATTTT. It translates to CASSRVPGSGNTIYF.

The chain has TRBV5-6 and TRBJ2-7, with D tentatively TRBD1 (5 bases). Germline V gives CDR1 SGHDT, CDR2 YYEEEE. The V end lost 4 bases, the J end lost 3 bases, and 11 bases lay between the germline ends. This CDR3 is built from 13 residues. Here the CDR3 DNA reads TGTGCCAGCAGCCCAGATACAGGCTACGAGCAGTACTTC. This codes for CASSPDTGYEQYF.

The chain carries TRBV11-3 and TRBJ2-7; D is perhaps TRBD1 (5 bases). The CDR3 runs to 13 residues. CDR1 is SGHNT and CDR2 is YENEEA in the germline V gene. V dropped 4 bases and J dropped 5 bases, with 12 bases sitting between them. The CDR3 DNA follows: TGTGCCAGCAGCTCGCAGGGCCGGGACGAGCAGTACTTC. Protein sequence: CASSSQGRDEQYF.

The chain combines TRBV11-3 with TRBJ2-3; 12 bases map to TRBD2. The V gene end was trimmed by 2 bases and the J gene end by 6 bases; junction bases not matched to a gene: 6. CDR3 length: 16 amino acids. The germline V gene encodes CDR1 SGHNT and CDR2 YENEEA. DNA for the CDR3: TGTGCCAGCAGCTTAAGTCTAGCGGGGGGGCGGGATACGCAGTATTTT. The encoded protein is CASSLSLAGGRDTQYF.

This clone was detected only a few times. The sample contains more than one DNA sequence encoding this CDR3. This chain joins TRBV5-1 and TRBJ1-1; D remains ambiguous. Per the germline V gene, CDR1 is SGHRS and CDR2 is YFSETQ. The CDR3 has 13 residues. V lost 0 bases to trimming and J lost 1 base, with 4 bases between them. DNA for the CDR3: TGCGCCAGCAGCTTGGCAGGGAACACTGAAGCTTTCTTT. Translation gives CASSLAGNTEAFF. The full variable domain, in which reference TRBV5-1 and TRBJ1-1 provide the parts outside the CDR3, is KAGVTQTPRYLIKTRGQQVTLSCSPISGHRSVSWYQQTPGQGLQFLFEYFSETQRNKGNFPGRFSGRQFSNSRSEMNVSTLELGDSALYLCASSLAGNTEAFFGQGTRLTVV.

The chain employs TRBV21-1 and TRBJ1-1; the table's TRBD1 call for D was not verified on the DNA. TRBV21-1 is a recognized pseudogene. The CDR3 has 16 amino acids. Here the CDR3 reads CASSKEDRGRRTEAFF. CDR3 sequence (DNA): TGTGCCAGCAGCAAAGAGGACAGGGGAAGACGCACTGAAGCTTTCTTT.